The rows below give T cell receptor beta chains drawn from one sample of a study of T cells after yellow fever vaccination. TCRdb redid the calling of the 5' RACE reads with MiXCR, one entry per CDR3 protein. The table lists about 120,000 distinct CDR3 sequences, over 8% of them singletons. Here the sequenced sample was CD8+ T cells sorted from PBMCs, taken on the day of the yellow fever booster vaccination. These receptors all stem from a man younger than 35 who received the YFV17D yellow fever vaccine. The CDR3 runs from the conserved cysteine through the conserved F or W. The D gene is left open where the match is weak. Clone size is stated in some rows and not others, as once, few, many or a class when expanded.

v_gene,abundance,j_gene,d_gene,CDR3nt,CDR3aa
TRBV4-1,-,TRBJ2-1,-,TGCGCCAGCAGCCAAGTTTACAGCTACAATGAGCAGTTCTTC,CASSQVYSYNEQFF
TRBV20-1,-,TRBJ2-7,-,TGCAGTGTAACAGGGCCCTCTGGACCCTACGAGCAGTACTTC,CSVTGPSGPYEQYF
TRBV29-1,few,TRBJ1-2,-,TGCAGCGTCCCCAGACAATCCGGGGGCTATGGCTACACCTTC,CSVPRQSGGYGYTF
TRBV29-1,few,TRBJ2-2,-,TGCAGCGTTCGCCAGCAGAACACCGGGGAGCTGTTTTTT,CSVRQQNTGELFF
TRBV20-1,-,TRBJ2-7,TRBD2,TGCAGTGCTAGAGATTTTAGCGGGGGGCCAACCTACGAGCAGTACTTC,CSARDFSGGPTYEQYF
TRBV30,few,TRBJ1-1,-,TGTGCCTGGAGGGGAGTCACTGAAGCTTTCTTT,CAWRGVTEAFF
TRBV6-2/TRBV6-3,-,TRBJ2-7,-,TGTGCCAGCAGTTCTGAGGACGGACACTACGAGCAGTACTTC,CASSSEDGHYEQYF
TRBV12-3/TRBV12-4,-,TRBJ2-1,-,TGTGCCAGCAGTCTCTGGGACTTCAGGAAGCAGTTCTTC,CASSLWDFRKQFF
TRBV13,-,TRBJ1-5,-,TGTGCCAGCAGCGGAGGGAGCAATCAGCCCCAGCATTTT,CASSGGSNQPQHF
TRBV7-2,many,TRBJ1-1,-,TGTGCCAGCAGCTTAGAGCGGAGAGGCGGCACTGAAGCTTTCTTT,CASSLERRGGTEAFF
TRBV28,many,TRBJ2-4,TRBD1,TGTGCCAGCAGTTCAAGACAGGGCATAGCCAAAAACATTCAGTACTTC,CASSSRQGIAKNIQYF
TRBV30,-,TRBJ2-7,-,TGTGCCTGGAGTCTTGGGGGCTACGAGCAGTACTTC,CAWSLGGYEQYF
TRBV7-2,many,TRBJ2-2,-,TGTGCCAGCAGCTCTCTCCCAGGAACCGCCGGGGAGCTGTTTTTT,CASSSLPGTAGELFF
TRBV2,many,TRBJ2-3,-,TGTGCCAGCCGGGGCGCCACAGATACGCAGTATTTT,CASRGATDTQYF
TRBV9,few,TRBJ2-5,-,TGTGCCAGCAGCTTCCTCTCCCGGGCCACGGGGGAGACCCAGTACTTC,CASSFLSRATGETQYF
TRBV7-9,many,TRBJ1-1,TRBD1,TGTGCCAGCAGCGCCGGGACAGGGCACACTGAAGCTTTCTTT,CASSAGTGHTEAFF
TRBV4-3,-,TRBJ1-2,-,TGCGCCAGCAGCCGTGTTGGTTTTGACCTCTTCGGCTACACCTTC,CASSRVGFDLFGYTF
TRBV2,-,TRBJ2-2,-,TGTGCCAGCAGTGAACTCGGCTCGGCCGGGGAGCTGTTTTTT,CASSELGSAGELFF
TRBV7-8,-,TRBJ2-7,-,TGTGCCAGCAACCAGGCCCTAGGGGCAGGTAGCGAGCAGTACTTC,CASNQALGAGSEQYF
TRBV9,few,TRBJ2-2,-,TGTGCCAGCAGCGTAATTTCGTATTCCGGGGAGCTGTTTTTT,CASSVISYSGELFF
TRBV6-1,-,TRBJ1-4,TRBD1,TGTGCCAGCAGTGATCCAGGGGGGACCTTTAATGAAAAACTGTTTTTT,CASSDPGGTFNEKLFF
TRBV28,few,TRBJ1-3,-,TGTGCCAGCAGTTCCCTAAACGGGGAGGTCCTACACTCTGGAAACACCATATATTTT,CASSSLNGEVLHSGNTIYF
TRBV6-6,few,TRBJ1-2,-,TGTGCCAGCACCCAAGGCTGGGGCTCCAACTATGGCTACACCTTC,CASTQGWGSNYGYTF
TRBV5-6,many,TRBJ2-2,-,TGTGCCAGCAGCCTGACAGAGCCCGCGAACACCGGGGAGCTGTTTTTT,CASSLTEPANTGELFF
TRBV20-1,many,TRBJ2-7,TRBD1,TGCAGTGCTAGGACAGGGACCTACGAGCAGTACTTC,CSARTGTYEQYF
TRBV10-3,-,TRBJ1-1,-,TGTGCCATTGCCGCGGCAGAGAACACTGAAGCTTTCTTT,CAIAAAENTEAFF
TRBV19,-,TRBJ1-1,-,TGTGCCAGTAGTCCTCAGGCGGGGCACACTGAAGCTTTCTTT,CASSPQAGHTEAFF
TRBV7-9,-,TRBJ2-7,TRBD1,TGTGCCAGCAGCCCACGACAGGGGACTGCGGTCTACGAGCAGTACTTC,CASSPRQGTAVYEQYF
TRBV29-1,-,TRBJ2-7,TRBD2,TGCAGCGTTGAGGGGAGGGCGTATGACGAGCAGTACTTC,CSVEGRAYDEQYF
TRBV3-1,many,TRBJ2-4,TRBD1,TGTGCCAGCAGCCAAGGGTTCCGGGACAGAAGTAGAAACATTCAGTACTTC,CASSQGFRDRSRNIQYF
TRBV29-1,many,TRBJ1-2,-,TGCAGCGCTTCAGCCATGGGCTATGGCTACACCTTC,CSASAMGYGYTF
TRBV6-5,few,TRBJ1-2,-,TGTGCCAGCAGTTACTCTGATCTTAGTGGCTACACCTTC,CASSYSDLSGYTF
TRBV19,-,TRBJ1-5,-,TGTGCCAGTAGTATTATCCACAGGGTCAATCAGCCCCAGCATTTT,CASSIIHRVNQPQHF
TRBV2,-,TRBJ1-2,-,TGTGCCAGCCACCATCGGTTTAACTATGGCTACACCTTC,CASHHRFNYGYTF
TRBV5-1,-,TRBJ2-1,-,TGCGCCAGTACCGGGACGGACTCCTACAATGAGCAGTTCTTC,CASTGTDSYNEQFF
TRBV7-9,-,TRBJ2-7,-,TGTGCCAGCAGCCCGGGGGCCGGGCGCGAGCAGTACTTC,CASSPGAGREQYF
TRBV10-2,many,TRBJ2-7,-,TGCGCCAGCAGTGAGGTCTACGAGCAGTACTTC,CASSEVYEQYF
TRBV7-6,-,TRBJ2-5,-,TGTGCCAGCAGCTTAGCCGGTAGACTCCAGTCCGAGACCCAGTACTTC,CASSLAGRLQSETQYF
TRBV30,-,TRBJ2-7,-,TGTGCCTGGAGTGTAGTCAGCGAGATTTACGAGCAGTACTTC,CAWSVVSEIYEQYF
TRBV29-1,-,TRBJ1-2,-,TGCAGCGTTGAAGGTAAAGATGGCTACACCTTC,CSVEGKDGYTF
TRBV4-1,few,TRBJ1-6,TRBD1,TGCGCCAGCAGCCAAGAGGGACAGGGGGTTTCACCCCTCCACTTT,CASSQEGQGVSPLHF
TRBV7-9,many,TRBJ2-3,TRBD1,TGTGCCAGCAGCCCCGGGACAGGGTTCCCAGATACGCAGTATTTT,CASSPGTGFPDTQYF
TRBV4-3,many,TRBJ1-2,-,TGCGCCAGCAGCCAAGGACGAGGGCAGGCGCTCAATTACTATGGCTACACCTTC,CASSQGRGQALNYYGYTF
TRBV6-6,-,TRBJ1-3,TRBD1,TGTGCCAGCAGTTACGCCGACAGGGTCTCTGGAAACACCATATATTTT,CASSYADRVSGNTIYF
TRBV7-9,-,TRBJ2-6,-,TGTGCCAGCAGCACCCCGTCTGGGGCCAACGTCCTGACTTTC,CASSTPSGANVLTF
TRBV3-1,-,TRBJ1-1,-,TGTGCCAGCAGCCCTTACAGATCGAACACTGAAGCTTTCTTT,CASSPYRSNTEAFF
TRBV27,few,TRBJ2-6,-,TGTGCCAGCAGTTGGGGTGTTTATGGGGCCAACGTCCTGACTTTC,CASSWGVYGANVLTF
TRBV9,-,TRBJ2-6,-,TGTGCCAGCAGCGCCCCTCAGGGTTCCGGGGCCAACGTCCTGACTTTC,CASSAPQGSGANVLTF
TRBV24-1,few,TRBJ2-1,TRBD2,TGTGCCACCAGTGATGACGGGACTAGTATATATGAGCAGTTCTTC,CATSDDGTSIYEQFF
TRBV9,few,TRBJ2-3,-,TGTGCCAGCAGTCTGTGGAGCACAGATACGCAGTATTTT,CASSLWSTDTQYF
TRBV7-2,few,TRBJ2-3,-,TGTGCCAGCAGCGTCAAGGGGACTCCCGCAGATACGCAGTATTTT,CASSVKGTPADTQYF
TRBV7-6,-,TRBJ2-3,-,TGTGCCAGCAGCTTAGCGCAGCGGGTTTCAGATACGCAGTATTTT,CASSLAQRVSDTQYF
TRBV10-1,-,TRBJ2-6,-,TGCGCCAGCAGTGAAACCACCTCTGGGGCCAACGTCCTGACTTTC,CASSETTSGANVLTF
TRBV29-1,many,TRBJ2-1,-,TGCAGTGTTTCGGGGTTGAGCTCCTACAATGAGCAGTTCTTC,CSVSGLSSYNEQFF
TRBV20-1,-,TRBJ2-3,-,TGCAGTGCTATCGGGGATACGCAGTATTTT,CSAIGDTQYF
TRBV12-3/TRBV12-4,-,TRBJ1-6,-,TGTGCCAGCAGTTTCAAGGGTGGGAATTCACCCCTCCACTTT,CASSFKGGNSPLHF
TRBV7-3,-,TRBJ2-5,TRBD2,TGTGCCAGCAGCTTCCTAGCGGGGGTCCAAGAGACCCAGTACTTC,CASSFLAGVQETQYF
TRBV7-6,-,TRBJ2-1,TRBD2,TGTGCCAGCAGCTTAGGGAGAGGCGCGGGGGGTGACGAGCAGTTCTTC,CASSLGRGAGGDEQFF
TRBV7-9,many,TRBJ2-1,-,TGTGCCAGCAGCGCCAGACAGGCCTTGGGAGGGCAGTTCTTC,CASSARQALGGQFF